The 31 T cell receptor beta chains presented below share a single source sample, sequenced in a study of CD4 and CD8 cells across lung adenocarcinoma regions. Each CDR3 protein gets one entry after TCRdb re-called the PCR reads with MiXCR. This table holds about 5,500 distinct CDR3 sequences, approximately 50% found once. Sequenced: CD4+ T cells from the margin of a lung tumor. Every receptor here comes from a male donor with lung adenocarcinoma. The CD4 and CD8 labels of this study may be unreliable.

In its sample, this clonotype ranks as medium-sized. The genes are TRBV7-2 and TRBJ2-1, with TRBD2 matching 7 bases. Germline CDR1 and CDR2: SGHTA and FQGNSA. The CDR3 is 14 residues long. The J segment lost 8 bases and the V segment lost 5 bases, leaving 9 bases of the junction unmatched. The CDR3: CASSPLGRLDEQFF. As DNA, the CDR3 is TGTGCCAGCAGCCCACTCGGGAGGTTGGATGAGCAGTTCTTC.

The rearrangement links TRBV6-5 to TRBJ2-5; 7 bases are a match to TRBD2. The J call may be mistaken, given a closer DNA end match to TRBJ2-7. The CDR3 is 15 residues long. Germline CDR1 and CDR2: MNHEY and SVGAGI. The CDR3 is CASSYTRLAGGEQYF. CDR3 nucleotides: TGTGCCAGCAGTTACACCAGACTAGCAGGTGGCGAGCAGTACTTC.

This clonotype was seen a few times. This sequence joins TRBV10-2 and TRBJ1-2; D is uncertain. The CDR3 totals 13 residues. Per germline, CDR1 WSHSY and CDR2 SAAADI. V was clipped by 2 bases and J by 4 bases, with 8 bases between them. The CDR3 DNA follows: TGCGCCAGCAGTGAGGGGTCGGTCTATGGCTACACCTTC. Its translation: CASSEGSVYGYTF.

Relative to its sample, this clonotype is hyperexpanded (1% or more). The V call is TRBV6-1, the J call TRBJ2-4; TRBD2 matches 10 bases. The V segment lost 2 bases and the J segment 6 bases; nucleotides outside the gene matches: 4. In germline, CDR1 is MNHNS, CDR2 SASEGT. CDR3 size: 15 residues. CDR3 nucleotide sequence: TGTGCCAGCAGTGAAATGGCTAGCGGGAGAAACATTCAGTACTTC. Its translation: CASSEMASGRNIQYF.

The chain joins TRBV6-1 to TRBJ1-1; TRBD1 is a possible D gene (5 bases). The length of the CDR3 is 14 residues. Germline CDR1 MNHNS, CDR2 SASEGT. V was clipped by 5 bases and J by 0 bases, with 10 bases between them. CDR3 loop: CASSRDPLNTEAFF. The DNA for the CDR3 is TGTGCCAGCAGTAGGGACCCTCTGAACACTGAAGCTTTCTTT.

The V and J genes are TRBV6-1 and TRBJ2-1, with 9 bases that match TRBD1. The DNA end is a closer match to TRBJ2-7, so the J assignment may be wrong. The germline CDR1 and CDR2 sequences are MNHNS and SASEGT. The CDR3 spans 14 residues. The CDR3 spells CASRRDREDYEQYF. The CDR3 nucleotides read TGTGCCAGCAGAAGGGACAGGGAAGACTACGAGCAGTACTTC.

This clonotype was counted once. The chain is built from TRBV27 and TRBJ2-1, with 13 bases aligning to TRBD2. From germline, CDR1 is MNHEY and CDR2 SMNVEV (reference sequence). The CDR3 extends over 15 amino acids. V gave up 5 bases and J gave up 3 bases; unmatched junction bases: 1. CDR3 region: CASSRTSGGYNEQFF. As DNA, the CDR3 is TGTGCCAGCAGTCGGACTAGCGGGGGCTACAATGAGCAGTTCTTC.

The chain combines TRBV6-1 with TRBJ2-3; D perhaps matches TRBD2 (7 bases). The J call may be mistaken, given a closer DNA end match to TRBJ2-7. Per germline, CDR1 MNHNS and CDR2 SASEGT. The CDR3 length is 16 residues. CDR3 coding DNA: TGTGCCTGCGGGGGTTTGGGGGGCTCTAGCACAGATACGCAGTACTTC. As protein: CACGGLGGSSTDTQYF.

In the case of this clonotype: One end of the junction varies from germline; a read error may be responsible. The chain joins TRBV6-1 to TRBJ2-3, with 9 bases matching TRBD2. Germline V gives CDR1 MNHNS, CDR2 SASEGT. The CDR3 is made up of 15 amino acids. The CDR3 region has the DNA TGTGCCAGCAGTGAAGCTAGCGGGGGCCCAGATACCCAGTATTTC. The encoded protein is CASSEASGGPDTQYF.

By sample fraction, this clonotype is medium-sized. This chain joins TRBV14 and TRBJ2-1; 7 bases fit TRBD2. With V trimmed by 0 bases and J by 9 bases, 8 bases remained unmatched. The CDR3 is 15 amino acids. In germline, CDR1 is SGHDN, CDR2 FVKESK. In DNA form, the CDR3 reads TGTGCCAGCAGCCAAGAGTTACTCGGGAGGAGTGAGCAGTTCTTC. Protein sequence: CASSQELLGRSEQFF.

The rearrangement links TRBV12-5 to TRBJ2-4; TRBD1 is a possible D gene (6 bases). The closer fit of TRBJ2-7 to the DNA end suggests the J call may be wrong. Germline V gene sequence: CDR1 LGHNT, CDR2 FRNRAP. CDR3 length: 14 amino acids. The DNA for the CDR3 is TGTGCTAGTGCGAAGGACAGCCCTTCCTACGAGCAGTACTTC. It yields the protein CASAKDSPSYEQYF.

The V call is TRBV11-3, the J call TRBJ2-3; D call uncertain. Germline V gene data show CDR1 as SGHNT and CDR2 as YENEEA. Trimming shortened V by 5 bases and J by 4 bases, and 10 bases separated the two germline ends. The CDR3 is 13 residues long. DNA for the CDR3: TGTGCCAGCAGCCCTGCTGGGGCAGATACGCAGTATTTT. Its translation: CASSPAGADTQYF. Variable domain in full (rest from reference TRBV11-3 and TRBJ2-3): EAGVVQSPRYKIIEKKQPVAFWCNPISGHNTLYWYLQNLGQGPELLIRYENEEAVDDSQLPKDRFSAERLKGVDSTLKIQPAELGDSAVYLCASSPAGADTQYFGPGTRLTVL.

This clonotype is medium-sized in the sample. The rearrangement uses TRBV7-6 and TRBJ2-3; 7 bases map to TRBD1. CDR1 is SGHVS and CDR2 is FNYEAQ in the germline V gene. The CDR3 length is 15 residues. J lost 6 bases, V lost 2 bases, and 8 bases had no gene match. The CDR3 reads CASSLRSTGIDTQYF. CDR3 nucleotide sequence: TGTGCCAGCAGCTTAAGGTCGACAGGGATCGATACGCAGTATTTT. The complete variable domain, with remaining parts taken from reference TRBV7-6 and TRBJ2-3, reads GAGVSQSPRYKVTKRGQDVALRCDPISGHVSLYWYRQALGQGPEFLTYFNYEAQQDKSGLPNDRFSAERPEGSISTLTIQRTEQRDSAMYRCASSLRSTGIDTQYFGPGTRLTVL.

Concerning this clonotype itself: At one end the junction does not follow the germline gene, possibly because of a read error. The chain combines TRBV6-1 with TRBJ2-4; TRBD1 or TRBD2 may be the D gene (5 bases each). CDR1 is MNHNS, CDR2 SASEGT, per germline. The CDR3 loop spans 16 amino acids. Here the CDR3 reads CASSGTGPYATNTQYF. CDR3 DNA: TGTGCCAGCAGCGGTACGGGGCCGTATGCCACAAACACTCAGTATTTC.

Comment on this clonotype: One end of the junction fails to match germline, which may point to a read error. The gene calls are TRBV6-1 and TRBJ2-1; possible D gene TRBD2, 6 bases. Germline CDR1 and CDR2: MNHNS and SASEGT. The CDR3 is 15 amino acids. CDR3 residues: CASSECLANSNEQFF. The CDR3 region has the DNA TGTGCCAGCAGTGAATGCCTAGCGAACTCCAATGAGCAGTTCTTT.

This clonotype was detected a few times. The genes are TRBV27 and TRBJ2-3, with a weak D call TRBD2 (6 bases). Germline V gene data show CDR1 as MNHEY and CDR2 as SMNVEV (reference sequence). V was cut by 7 bases and J by 7 bases, with 21 bases left in between. The CDR3 is 15 amino acids. The CDR3 loop reads CASTLAGTSKNTQYF. CDR3 in DNA: TGTGCCAGCACACTGGCGGGAACTTCCAAAAATACGCAGTATTTT.

This clonotype is classed as large (0.1 to 1%). The chain recombines TRBV6-1 with TRBJ2-3; 7 bases agree with TRBD2. Unmatched junction bases numbered 3, after V lost 5 bases and J lost 1 base. The CDR3 consists of 14 residues. Germline CDR1 MNHNS, CDR2 SASEGT. The CDR3 loop is CASSIAGGTDTQYF. The CDR3 DNA follows: TGTGCCAGCAGTATAGCGGGCGGCACAGATACGCAGTATTTT.

About this clonotype itself: One end of the junction fails to match germline, which may point to a read error. The chain has TRBV6-4 and TRBJ2-5; 9 bases line up with TRBD2. There are 15 residues in the CDR3. Germline values: CDR1 MRHNA, CDR2 SNTAGT. In DNA, the CDR3 is TGTGCCAGGAGTGTTGTAGCGGGAGAGAAAGAGACCCAGTACTTC. As protein: CARSVVAGEKETQYF.

By sample fraction, this clonotype is medium-sized. The chain has TRBV7-2 and TRBJ2-1, with D perhaps TRBD1 (7 bases). The germline V gene encodes CDR1 SGHTA and CDR2 FQGNSA. V lost 5 bases and J 5 bases, leaving 19 bases between the germline ends. CDR3 length: 16 residues. CDR3 nucleotides: TGTGCCAGCAGCCTCAGACAGGGTGGAGGGCACAATGAGCAGTTCTTC. This gives the protein CASSLRQGGGHNEQFF. Full variable domain (rest looked up from reference TRBV7-2 and TRBJ2-1): GAGVSQSPSNKVTEKGKDVELRCDPISGHTALYWYRQSLGQGLEFLIYFQGNSAPDKSGLPSDRFSAERTGGSVSTLTIQRTQQEDSAVYLCASSLRQGGGHNEQFFGPGTRLTVL.

Within the sample, this clonotype is medium-sized. The V gene is TRBV6-1, the J gene TRBJ2-1; 11 positions agree with TRBD1. The DNA end is more similar to TRBJ2-7, so the J call may be wrong. From germline, CDR1 is MNHNS and CDR2 SASEGT. This CDR3 contains 16 residues. CDR3 protein: CASSAIIGQGANEQYF. The CDR3 coding sequence is TGTGCCAGCAGCGCCATCATTGGACAGGGGGCGAACGAGCAGTACTTC.

By sample share, this clonotype is medium-sized (0.01 to 0.1%). The chain links TRBV4-1 to TRBJ2-5, with D tentatively TRBD2 (6 bases). V was shortened by 0 bases and J by 4 bases, with 12 bases between the two germline ends. Germline values: CDR1 MGHRA, CDR2 YSYEKL. The CDR3 contains 15 residues. In DNA form, the CDR3 reads TGCGCCAGCAGCCAAGATCCGGGGGTGACAGAGACCCAGTACTTC. This encodes CASSQDPGVTETQYF.

By share, this clonotype counts as medium-sized (0.01 to 0.1%). The chain recombines TRBV10-3 with TRBJ2-3; TRBD2 matches at 9 bases. J gave up 1 base and V 6 bases, and 11 bases lay outside the gene matches. CDR3 length equals 17 residues. Germline CDR1 reads ENHRY; CDR2 reads SYGVKD. The CDR3 is CAIREGRSGSGTDTQYF. CDR3 sequence (DNA): TGTGCCATCAGGGAGGGTCGTAGCGGGAGTGGCACAGATACGCAGTATTTT.

This chain links TRBV3-1 with TRBJ2-7; 8 bases line up with TRBD1. Trimming removed 6 bases from V and 2 bases from J; junction bases left unmatched: 9. Germline CDR1 is LGHDT and CDR2 is YNNKEL (reference sequence). There are 15 residues in the CDR3. CDR3 region: CASSLRRQGPYEQYF. The CDR3 DNA is TGTGCCAGCAGTCTCCGCCGACAGGGGCCCTACGAGCAGTACTTC.

This chain uses TRBV20-1 with TRBJ2-1, with D tentatively TRBD2 (7 bases). Germline V gene lookup returns CDR1 DFQATT and CDR2 SNEGSKA (reference sequence). V gave up 1 base and J gave up 5 bases, with 18 bases separating them. The CDR3 is 16 residues long. The CDR3 protein is CSARALGRGPNNEQFF. In DNA form, the CDR3 reads TGCAGTGCTAGAGCCCTCGGGCGGGGGCCAAACAATGAGCAGTTCTTC.

By sample share, this clonotype is medium-sized. The genes are TRBV6-5 and TRBJ2-4, with 8 bases identical to TRBD1. The CDR3 has 14 residues. V shed 4 bases, J shed 8 bases, and the junction held 7 bases outside the gene matches. Germline-derived CDR1 and CDR2 are MNHEY and SVGAGI. As DNA, the CDR3 is TGTGCCAGCAGTTTCAGGGGGCGTTGGGACATTCAGTACTTC. Its protein product is CASSFRGRWDIQYF.

This clonotype is classed as medium-sized. CDR3 DNA: TGTGCCAGCAGTGAAGGGGGGGCGCGGAACTATGGCTACACCTTC. This sequence encodes CASSEGGARNYGYTF. The rearrangement joins TRBV6-1 to TRBJ1-2, with D possibly matching TRBD1 (6 bases). Germline V gives CDR1 MNHNS, CDR2 SASEGT. Trimming took off 1 base at V and 2 bases at J, with 11 bases between the two ends. The CDR3 extends over 15 amino acids.

The chain couples TRBV6-1 to TRBJ2-5; maybe TRBD2 (5 bases). The CDR3 has 16 residues. Trimming cost V 3 bases and J 4 bases, with 18 bases left between them. The germline CDR1 and CDR2 sequences are MNHNS and SASEGT. Here the CDR3 reads CASSDLGGSSTETQYF. The CDR3 coding sequence is TGTGCCAGCAGTGATTTGGGTGGCTCTAGCACAGAGACCCAGTACTTC.

The CDR3 sequence is CASSPDSYYEQYF. CDR3 coding DNA: TGTGCCAGCAGTCCCGACAGTTACTACGAGCAGTACTTC. J is TRBJ2-7 and V is TRBV27, with D perhaps TRBD1 (5 bases). Germline V gives CDR1 MNHEY, CDR2 SMNVEV (reference sequence). The CDR3 is 13 amino acids. V was pared by 5 bases and J by 3 bases, with 11 bases between.

Concerning this clonotype: Mismatch with germline at one junction end may stem from a read error. V gene TRBV27 combines with J gene TRBJ2-3, with D perhaps TRBD1 or TRBD2 (5 bases each). The CDR3 is 17 amino acids. The V gene's germline CDR1 is MNHEY and CDR2 SMNVEV (reference sequence). Written as DNA, the CDR3 is TGTGCCAGCAGTCCGGGCCGAGGGGCTTGTGGGAAAGAGACCCAGTACTTT. Residues: CASSPGRGACGKETQYF.

In regard to this clonotype: One junction end does not reproduce the germline sequence, and a read error may be involved. The CDR3 DNA follows: TGTGCAGGCAGTGAAGCAACAGGGGACGCAGAGACGCAGTATTTT. Encoded protein: CAGSEATGDAETQYF. This chain joins TRBV6-1 and TRBJ2-3; TRBD1 matches 7 bases. Germline V lookup: CDR1 MNHNS, CDR2 SASEGT. This CDR3 spans 15 amino acids.

This rearrangement joins TRBV28 to TRBJ2-1, with 12 bases fitting TRBD2. After removal of 5 bases from V and 0 bases from J, the junction contained 14 bases not matched to a gene. The CDR3 covers 20 residues. CDR1 MDHEN and CDR2 SYDVKM come from the germline V gene. CDR3 sequence: CASSIPPGLAGLSSYNEQFF. DNA of the CDR3: TGTGCCAGCAGTATCCCACCGGGACTAGCGGGTCTTAGCTCCTACAATGAGCAGTTCTTC.